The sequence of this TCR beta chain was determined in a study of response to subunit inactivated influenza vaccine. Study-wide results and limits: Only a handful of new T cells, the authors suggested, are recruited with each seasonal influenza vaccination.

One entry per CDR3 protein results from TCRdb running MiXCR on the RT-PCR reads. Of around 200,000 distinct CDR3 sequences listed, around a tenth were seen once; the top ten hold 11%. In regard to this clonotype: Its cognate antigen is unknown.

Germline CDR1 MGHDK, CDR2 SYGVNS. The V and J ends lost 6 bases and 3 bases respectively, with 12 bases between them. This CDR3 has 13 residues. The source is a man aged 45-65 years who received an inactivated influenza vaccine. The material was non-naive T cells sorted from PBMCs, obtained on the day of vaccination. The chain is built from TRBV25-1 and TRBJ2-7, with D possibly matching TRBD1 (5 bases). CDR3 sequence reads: CASSITGNYEQYF. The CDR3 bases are TGTGCCAGCAGCATAACAGGAAACTACGAGCAGTACTTC.